These T cell receptor beta chains were read from a single sample in a study of identical twins. TCRdb re-analysed the 5' RACE reads in MiXCR, keeping a single row per CDR3 protein. Here the sample spans around 670,000 distinct CDR3 sequences, around 6.1% being singletons. Sequenced: naive T cells sorted from blood. These receptors all stem from a man younger than 35 in good health. Both conserved end residues are part of each CDR3. Fields, in order: V gene, CDR3 protein.

V: TRBV20-1; CDR3: CSARVAGRSDTQYF
V: TRBV5-1; CDR3: CASSPGQGYADTQYF
V: TRBV7-9; CDR3: CASNLVEGNTEAFF
V: TRBV4-2; CDR3: CASRRAGTGLDGYTF
V: TRBV7-9; CDR3: CASSHFTGDVTGELFF
V: TRBV20-1; CDR3: CSARNRGQETQYF
V: TRBV5-1; CDR3: CASTVTGTGNTGELFF
V: TRBV6-5; CDR3: CASSYTSGIEYNEQFF
V: TRBV7-2; CDR3: CASSLAWEGSSYNSPLHF
V: TRBV12-3/TRBV12-4; CDR3: CASSWTGTSGRDEQFF
V: TRBV7-9; CDR3: CASRPGTGLVEGPQHF
V: TRBV29-1; CDR3: CSVEGDRGVANEQFF
V: TRBV12-3/TRBV12-4; CDR3: CASDPGTRNTGELFF
V: TRBV7-9; CDR3: CASSFGVRNTEAFF
V: TRBV20-1; CDR3: CSAEPWRAIGEQFF
V: TRBV15; CDR3: CATSRATGLDTQYF
V: TRBV15; CDR3: CATSRDLLETQYF
V: TRBV7-3; CDR3: CASSGQGGHEQYF
V: TRBV9; CDR3: CASSVGLAPDSGANVLTF
V: TRBV12-3/TRBV12-4; CDR3: CASSRKYEQYF
V: TRBV9; CDR3: CASSPMTGRETEAFF
V: TRBV27; CDR3: CASRPGTGWDNQPQHF
V: TRBV12-3/TRBV12-4; CDR3: CASSGQALGTGELFF
V: TRBV3-1; CDR3: CASSSGSWEQYF
V: TRBV5-1; CDR3: CASSAQLTYGYTF
V: TRBV27; CDR3: CASSYTGHGTDTQYF
V: TRBV4-2; CDR3: CASSQRFGLAGQPNEQFF
V: TRBV9; CDR3: CASSVEGLSYNEQFF
V: TRBV20-1; CDR3: CSASLSGASTDTQYF
V: TRBV12-3/TRBV12-4; CDR3: CASSLTGGGNQPQHF
V: TRBV14; CDR3: CASSRGTVSNEKLFF
V: TRBV5-1; CDR3: CASRLDIVTEAFF
V: TRBV12-3/TRBV12-4; CDR3: CASRKTGGPNEQFF
V: TRBV6-1; CDR3: CASSEARRGAFF
V: TRBV11-3; CDR3: CASSLSWDRVRDEQFF
V: TRBV29-1; CDR3: CSVEDPLRDQNTGELFF
V: TRBV29-1; CDR3: CSVGQLGGYTF
V: TRBV12-3/TRBV12-4; CDR3: CASSLASHNEQFF
V: TRBV28; CDR3: CASSFGSGRAHGELFF
V: TRBV2; CDR3: CASSEPPGELFF
V: TRBV20-1; CDR3: CSANDRGNYGYTF
V: TRBV27; CDR3: CASSPTGGIYNEQFF